This T cell receptor beta chain was profiled in a study of blood T cell repertoires in COVID-19. Looking at the study overall: Samples came from the United States, Italy and Spain, spanning acute and convalescent COVID-19. PBMCs, B-cell-depleted T cells, or T cells provided the cDNA or gDNA that made up the material.

In the source study's methods: Counts of nucleated cells, estimated from reference gene primer amplification, were obtained. TCRdb's table, derived via immunoSEQ multiplex PCR, lists solely in-frame clones and lacks some. V and J calls and clone size follow that table, whereas D and trimming were derived from the DNA. The table has about half a million clones, approximately 83% seen once; the top ten hold approximately 2.9%. The CDR3 contains 16 residues. The ends were cut back, 0 bases at V and 2 bases at J, with 12 bases in the middle. Germline values: CDR1 LNHDA, CDR2 SQIVND (reference sequence). The sequencing sample was made of peripheral blood. The gene calls are TRBV19 and TRBJ2-3; D perhaps matches TRBD2 (6 bases). The sequence derives from a human donor in a cohort sampled during active COVID-19. CDR3 in amino acids: CASSIDASEFTDTQYF. In DNA form, the CDR3 reads TGTGCCAGTAGTATAGACGCTAGCGAGTTCACAGATACGCAGTATTTT. The full variable domain, rest sourced from reference TRBV19 and TRBJ2-3, is DGGITQSPKYLFRKEGQNVTLSCEQNLNHDAMYWYRQDPGQGLRLIYYSQIVNDFQKGDIAEGYSVSREKKESFPLTVTSAQKNPTAFYLCASSIDASEFTDTQYFGPGTRLTVL.